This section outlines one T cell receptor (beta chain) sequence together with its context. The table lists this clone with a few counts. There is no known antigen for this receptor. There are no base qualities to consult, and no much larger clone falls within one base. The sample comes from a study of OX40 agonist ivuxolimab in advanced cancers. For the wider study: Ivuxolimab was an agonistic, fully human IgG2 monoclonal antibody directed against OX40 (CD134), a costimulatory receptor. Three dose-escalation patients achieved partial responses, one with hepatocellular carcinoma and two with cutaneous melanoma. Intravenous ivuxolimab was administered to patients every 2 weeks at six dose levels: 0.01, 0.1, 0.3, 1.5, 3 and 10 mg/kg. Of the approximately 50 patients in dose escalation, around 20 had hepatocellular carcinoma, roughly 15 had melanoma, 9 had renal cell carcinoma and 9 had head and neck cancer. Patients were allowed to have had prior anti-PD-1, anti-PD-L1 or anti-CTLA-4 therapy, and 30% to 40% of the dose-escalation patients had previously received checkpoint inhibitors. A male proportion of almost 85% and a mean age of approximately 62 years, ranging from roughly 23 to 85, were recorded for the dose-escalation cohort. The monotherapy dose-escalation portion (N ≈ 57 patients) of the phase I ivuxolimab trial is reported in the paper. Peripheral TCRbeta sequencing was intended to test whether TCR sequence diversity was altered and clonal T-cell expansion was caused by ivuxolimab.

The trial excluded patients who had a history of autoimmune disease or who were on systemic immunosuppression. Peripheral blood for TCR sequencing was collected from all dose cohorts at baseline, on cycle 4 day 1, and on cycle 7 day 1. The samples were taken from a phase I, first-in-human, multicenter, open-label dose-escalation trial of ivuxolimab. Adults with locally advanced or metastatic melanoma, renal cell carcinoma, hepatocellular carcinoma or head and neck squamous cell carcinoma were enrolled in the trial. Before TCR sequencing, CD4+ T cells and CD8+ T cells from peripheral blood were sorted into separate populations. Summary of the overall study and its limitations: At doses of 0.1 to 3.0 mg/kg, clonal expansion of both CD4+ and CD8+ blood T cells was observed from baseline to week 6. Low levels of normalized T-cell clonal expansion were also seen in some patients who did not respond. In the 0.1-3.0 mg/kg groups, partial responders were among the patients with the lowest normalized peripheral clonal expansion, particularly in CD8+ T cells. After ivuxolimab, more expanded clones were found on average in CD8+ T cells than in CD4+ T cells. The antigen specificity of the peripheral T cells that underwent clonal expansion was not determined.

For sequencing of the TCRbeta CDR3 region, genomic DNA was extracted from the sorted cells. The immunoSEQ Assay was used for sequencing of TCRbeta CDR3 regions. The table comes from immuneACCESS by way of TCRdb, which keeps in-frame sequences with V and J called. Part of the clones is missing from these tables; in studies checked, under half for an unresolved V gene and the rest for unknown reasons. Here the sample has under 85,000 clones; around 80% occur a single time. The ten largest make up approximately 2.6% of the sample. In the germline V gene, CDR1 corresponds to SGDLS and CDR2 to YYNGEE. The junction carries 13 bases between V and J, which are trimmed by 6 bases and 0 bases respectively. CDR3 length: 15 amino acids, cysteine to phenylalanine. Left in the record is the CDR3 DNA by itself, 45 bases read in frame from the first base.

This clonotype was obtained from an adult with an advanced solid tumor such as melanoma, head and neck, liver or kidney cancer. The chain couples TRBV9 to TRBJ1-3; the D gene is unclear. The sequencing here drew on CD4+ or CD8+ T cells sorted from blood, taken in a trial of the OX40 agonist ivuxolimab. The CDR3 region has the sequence CASTLSSGSGNTIYF. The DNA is TGTGCCAGCACCCTAAGCAGTGGCTCTGGAAACACCATATATTTT.